These T cell receptor beta chains were read from a single sample in a study of blood T cells in healthy people across ages. TCRdb ran MiXCR on the 5' RACE reads and lists one entry per CDR3 protein. The table includes 730,000 or so distinct CDR3 sequences, roughly two fifths detected once. The sample taken for sequencing was blood. These receptors came from a woman in her sixties or seventies in good health. Both conserved end residues are part of each CDR3. Each record gives: D gene, clone size, V gene, J gene, CDR3 DNA, CDR3 protein. The D gene is left open where the match is weak. Part of the rows lack a size; the others show once, few, many or a class for expanded clones.

NA	few	TRBV12-3/TRBV12-4	TRBJ1-5	TGTGCCAGCAGTTTCCCAGGGGCTCAGCCCCAGCATTTT	CASSFPGAQPQHF
NA	NA	TRBV20-1	TRBJ2-3	TGCAGTGCTAGAGGGTTTCGACTTTACCCCACAGATACGCAGTATTTT	CSARGFRLYPTDTQYF
TRBD1	few	TRBV13	TRBJ2-3	TGTGCCAGCAGCAGCCACGGGACAGGCACAGATACGCAGTATTTT	CASSSHGTGTDTQYF
TRBD1	NA	TRBV20-1	TRBJ2-2	TGCAGTGCTCAACCGGGACAGCACACCGGGGAGCTGTTTTTT	CSAQPGQHTGELFF
NA	NA	TRBV28	TRBJ2-1	TGTGCCGGCAGTTTAAGTAGCGGTCCAGCGAGGAATGAGCAGTTCTTC	CAGSLSSGPARNEQFF
NA	NA	TRBV20-1	TRBJ1-5	TGCAGTGCTAGAGGGGCCGGAGATAGTAGCAATCAGCCCCAGCATTTT	CSARGAGDSSNQPQHF
NA	few	TRBV14	TRBJ1-2	TGTGCCAGCAGTCAAACGTCTTGGAGCGTGGATGGCTACACCTTC	CASSQTSWSVDGYTF
NA	NA	TRBV6-4	TRBJ2-1	TGTGCCAGCAGTGACGGACCCCAGGGTAATGAGCAGTTCTTC	CASSDGPQGNEQFF
NA	few	TRBV20-1	TRBJ1-4	TGCAGTGAACCGGACCATGAAAAACTGTTTTTT	CSEPDHEKLFF
TRBD2	NA	TRBV20-1	TRBJ2-1	TGCAGTGCTAGAGACGGGACTAGCGGGGGACATGAGCAGTTCTTC	CSARDGTSGGHEQFF
TRBD1	NA	TRBV11-2	TRBJ1-2	TGTGCCAGCAGGCCCACAGGGGAAGGCGGCTACACCTTC	CASRPTGEGGYTF
NA	NA	TRBV5-1	TRBJ2-1	TGCGCCAGCAGCTGGGGGGGGCTAGGTTCGGATGAGCAGTTCTTC	CASSWGGLGSDEQFF
NA	few	TRBV20-1	TRBJ2-3	TGCAGTGCTAGACTAGCACGCACAGATACGCAGTATTTT	CSARLARTDTQYF
TRBD1	NA	TRBV6-2/TRBV6-3	TRBJ1-1	TGTGCCAGCAACGACAGGGAAGTAACTGAAGCTTTCTTT	CASNDREVTEAFF
NA	NA	TRBV29-1	TRBJ1-2	TGCAGCGTTTCTGTCTACACCTTC	CSVSVYTF
NA	NA	TRBV29-1	TRBJ2-5	TGCAGCGTTACTCCTCCCGGGACCACTAAGCAGTACTTC	CSVTPPGTTKQYF
TRBD1	NA	TRBV2	TRBJ1-2	TGTGCCAGCAGGCGGGGGACAGACTATGGCTACACCTTC	CASRRGTDYGYTF
NA	once	TRBV7-9	TRBJ2-3	TGTGCCGGGCTGTCGGGGCAAAACCCTAGCACAGATACGCAGTATTTT	CAGLSGQNPSTDTQYF
NA	NA	TRBV20-1	TRBJ2-3	TGCAGTGCGCCCGGGGCACGGGGGGCAAGCACAGATACGCAGTATTTT	CSAPGARGASTDTQYF
TRBD1	few	TRBV29-1	TRBJ2-7	TGCAGCGTTGTGACAGGGTTCGAGCAGTACTTC	CSVVTGFEQYF
NA	few	TRBV2	TRBJ1-6	TGTGCCAGCATCGATTTGTATAATTCACCCCTCCACTTT	CASIDLYNSPLHF
NA	few	TRBV12-3/TRBV12-4	TRBJ2-1	TGTGCCAGCAGTTTAGGCGTGGACCGGGAGCAGTTCTTC	CASSLGVDREQFF
NA	NA	TRBV24-1	TRBJ2-1	TGTGCCACCGCCCGGGACGGTTACAATGAGCAGTTCTTC	CATARDGYNEQFF
NA	few	TRBV7-7	TRBJ2-3	TGTGCTAGCAGCTTACGCCTCGGGTTGGATGCAGATACGCAGTATTTT	CASSLRLGLDADTQYF
NA	NA	TRBV4-3	TRBJ2-3	TGCGCCAGCAGCCAACTCCCGACCACAGATACGCAGTATTTT	CASSQLPTTDTQYF
TRBD1	NA	TRBV20-1	TRBJ2-7	TGCGGTGCTAGAAAGACAGGGCGCATCGAGCAGTACTTC	CGARKTGRIEQYF
TRBD1	NA	TRBV18	TRBJ1-4	TGTGCCAGCCACCAGGGACCGACAGGGGGCCATGAAAAACTGTTTTTT	CASHQGPTGGHEKLFF
TRBD2	NA	TRBV3-1	TRBJ2-3	TGTGCCAGCAGGCTCTCTAGCGGTAGCACAGATACGCAGTATTTT	CASRLSSGSTDTQYF
TRBD2	few	TRBV4-3	TRBJ2-3	TGCGCCAGCAGCCGGAAGCTAGCGGATAGCACAGATACGCAGTATTTT	CASSRKLADSTDTQYF
NA	many	TRBV29-1	TRBJ2-5	TGCAGCGTTGGATTCCAGGAGACCCAGTACTTC	CSVGFQETQYF
TRBD2	NA	TRBV28	TRBJ2-1	TGTGCCAGCAGCCAAACTAGCGGGGTTAACAATGAGCAGTTCTTC	CASSQTSGVNNEQFF
NA	NA	TRBV29-1	TRBJ2-5	TGCAGCGTTGATAGGCTAGCGGAGACCCAGTACTTC	CSVDRLAETQYF
NA	NA	TRBV9	TRBJ1-3	TGTGCCAGCAGCGTGACCGGGGGGAACTCTGGAAACACCATATATTTT	CASSVTGGNSGNTIYF
TRBD1	few	TRBV7-6	TRBJ2-7	TGTGCCAGCAGCTTAGCGATACAGGGGGGCGAGCAGTACTTC	CASSLAIQGGEQYF
TRBD2	NA	TRBV9	TRBJ2-3	TGTGCCAGCAGCGTTATGGGAGCGGGGGGTACAGATACGCAGTATTTT	CASSVMGAGGTDTQYF
TRBD1	NA	TRBV20-1	TRBJ1-1	TGCAGTGCTCTCTACAGGGGAAGGAGCACTGAAGCTTTCTTT	CSALYRGRSTEAFF
NA	few	TRBV6-2/TRBV6-3	TRBJ2-7	TGTGCCAGCAGTGGGGAGACCCCCTACGAGCAGTACTTC	CASSGETPYEQYF
TRBD2	few	TRBV5-1	TRBJ2-1	TGCGCCAGCAGCAGACCGACTAGCCCCAACAATGAGCAGTTCTTC	CASSRPTSPNNEQFF
TRBD2	NA	TRBV28	TRBJ2-1	TGTGCCAGCAGTTCAACTACTAGCGGGACCCACAATGAGCAGTTCTTC	CASSSTTSGTHNEQFF